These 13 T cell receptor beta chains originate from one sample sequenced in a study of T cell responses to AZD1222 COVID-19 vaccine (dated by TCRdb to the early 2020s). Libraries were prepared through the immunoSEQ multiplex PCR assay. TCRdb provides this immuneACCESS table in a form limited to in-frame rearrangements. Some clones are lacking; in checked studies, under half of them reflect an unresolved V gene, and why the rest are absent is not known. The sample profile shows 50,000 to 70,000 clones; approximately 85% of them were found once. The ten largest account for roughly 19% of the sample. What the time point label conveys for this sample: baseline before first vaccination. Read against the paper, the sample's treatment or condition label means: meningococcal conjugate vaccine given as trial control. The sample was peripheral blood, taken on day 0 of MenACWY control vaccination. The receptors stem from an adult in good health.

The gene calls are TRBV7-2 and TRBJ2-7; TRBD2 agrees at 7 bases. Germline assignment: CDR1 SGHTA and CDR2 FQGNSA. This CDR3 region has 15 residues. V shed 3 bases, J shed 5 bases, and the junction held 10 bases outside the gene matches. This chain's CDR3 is CASSLLRGGANEQYF. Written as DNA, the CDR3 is TGTGCCAGCAGCTTGTTACGCGGGGGTGCAAACGAGCAGTACTTC.

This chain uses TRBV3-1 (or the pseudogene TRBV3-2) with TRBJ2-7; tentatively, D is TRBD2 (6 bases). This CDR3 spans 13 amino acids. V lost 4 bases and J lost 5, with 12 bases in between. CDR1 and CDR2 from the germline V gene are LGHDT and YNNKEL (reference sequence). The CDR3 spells CASSPGGMDEQYF. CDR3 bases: TGTGCCAGCAGCCCTGGCGGGATGGACGAGCAGTACTTC.

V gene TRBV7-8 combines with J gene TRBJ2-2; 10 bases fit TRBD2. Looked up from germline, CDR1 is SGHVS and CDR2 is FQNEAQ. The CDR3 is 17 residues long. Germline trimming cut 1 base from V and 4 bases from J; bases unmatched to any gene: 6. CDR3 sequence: CASSLGGLAGVTGELFF. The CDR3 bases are TGTGCCAGCAGCTTAGGGGGGCTAGCGGGAGTCACCGGGGAGCTGTTTTTT.

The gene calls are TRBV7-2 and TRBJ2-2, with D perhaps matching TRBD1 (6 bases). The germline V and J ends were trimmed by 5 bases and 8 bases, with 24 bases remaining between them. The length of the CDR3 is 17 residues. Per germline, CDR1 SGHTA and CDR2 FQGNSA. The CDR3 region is CASSARRADRPRGELFF. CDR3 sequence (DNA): TGTGCCAGCAGCGCTCGTCGAGCCGACAGGCCTAGGGGGGAGCTGTTTTTT.

CDR3 DNA: TGTGCCAGCAGTACAGGGGGACAGCCCCAGCATTTT. Translation gives CASSTGGQPQHF. J is TRBJ1-5 and V is TRBV6-2 or TRBV6-3; 8 positions match TRBD1. Trimming removed 5 bases from V and 7 bases from J; junction bases left unmatched: 1. The CDR3 loop spans 12 amino acids. Germline CDR1 is MNHEY and CDR2 is SVGEGT.

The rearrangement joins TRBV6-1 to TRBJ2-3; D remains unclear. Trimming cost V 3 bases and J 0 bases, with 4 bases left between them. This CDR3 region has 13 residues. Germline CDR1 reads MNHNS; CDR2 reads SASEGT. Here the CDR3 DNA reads TGTGCCAGCAGTGAGGTGAGCACAGATACGCAGTATTTT. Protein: CASSEVSTDTQYF.

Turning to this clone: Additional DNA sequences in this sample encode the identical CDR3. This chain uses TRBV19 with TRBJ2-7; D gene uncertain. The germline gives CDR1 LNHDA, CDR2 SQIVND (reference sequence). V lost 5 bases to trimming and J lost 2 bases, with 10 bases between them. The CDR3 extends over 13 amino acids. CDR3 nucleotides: TGTGCCAGTAGTCCCCGGACGGCCTACGAGCAGTACTTC. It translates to CASSPRTAYEQYF.

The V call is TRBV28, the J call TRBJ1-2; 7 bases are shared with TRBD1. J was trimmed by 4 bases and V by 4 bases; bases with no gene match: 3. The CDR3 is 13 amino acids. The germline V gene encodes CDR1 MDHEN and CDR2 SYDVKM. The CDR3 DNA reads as TGTGCCAGCAGTTGGGGACAGAGCTATGGCTACACCTTC. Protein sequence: CASSWGQSYGYTF.

The CDR3 DNA is TGTGCCAGCAGCAATTCCGTGACTGCGTCCTACGAGCAGTACTTC. It specifies CASSNSVTASYEQYF. The chain couples TRBV7-9 to TRBJ2-7; D call uncertain. The V end lost 5 bases, the J end lost 1 base, and 15 bases lay between the germline ends. From germline, CDR1 is SEHNR and CDR2 FQNEAQ (reference sequence). CDR3 size: 15 residues.

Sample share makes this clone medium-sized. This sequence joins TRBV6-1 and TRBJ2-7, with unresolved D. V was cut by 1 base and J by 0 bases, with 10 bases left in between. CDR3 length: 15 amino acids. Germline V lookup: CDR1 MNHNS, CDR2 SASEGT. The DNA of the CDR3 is TGTGCCAGCAGTGAAGTTGTGGGTAACTCCTACGAGCAGTACTTC. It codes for CASSEVVGNSYEQYF.

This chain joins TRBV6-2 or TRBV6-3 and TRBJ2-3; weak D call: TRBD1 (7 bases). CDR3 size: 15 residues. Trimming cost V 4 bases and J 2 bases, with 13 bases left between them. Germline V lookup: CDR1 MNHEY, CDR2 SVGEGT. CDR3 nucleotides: TGTGCCAGCAGTTCGGGAGACAGGGACACAGATACGCAGTATTTT. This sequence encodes CASSSGDRDTDTQYF.

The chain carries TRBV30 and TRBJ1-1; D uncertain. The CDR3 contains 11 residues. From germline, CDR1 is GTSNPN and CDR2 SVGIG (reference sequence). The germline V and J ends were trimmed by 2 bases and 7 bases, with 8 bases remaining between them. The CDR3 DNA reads TGTGCCTGGAGTCCTATAAGTGAAGCTTTCTTT. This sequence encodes CAWSPISEAFF.

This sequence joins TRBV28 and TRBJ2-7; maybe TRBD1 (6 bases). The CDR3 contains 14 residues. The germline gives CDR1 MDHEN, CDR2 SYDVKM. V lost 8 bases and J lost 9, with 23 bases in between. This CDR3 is CASWGPGDPTGQYF. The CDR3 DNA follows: TGTGCCAGCTGGGGGCCCGGTGACCCGACGGGGCAGTACTTC.